The T cell receptor (beta chain) described here comes from a study of early T cells in non-severe SARS-CoV-2 infection. Study-level information: Bulk RNA taken from unsorted whole blood was sequenced, leaving chains unpaired.

This clonotype was counted many times. Its target is not known. Each CDR3 protein gets one entry after TCRdb re-called the 5' RACE reads with MiXCR. Among about 49,000 distinct CDR3 sequences, about an eighth were seen once, and the ten largest hold approximately 9.1%. Study-wide results and limits: Comparison of clonotypes with VDJdb favored anti-spike CD8 responses while missing private and CD4 specificities.

The CDR3 spans 14 residues. Per the germline V gene, CDR1 is SQVTM and CDR2 is ANQGSEA. V shed 6 bases and J shed 0 bases, with 12 bases lying between them. J is TRBJ2-1 and V is TRBV29-1; D uncertain. The clonotype was recovered from an adult who was a healthcare worker with PCR-confirmed SARS-CoV-2 infection or an uninfected control (not recorded which). Material: whole blood. This CDR3 is CSVLIHSSYNEQFF. CDR3 in DNA: TGCAGCGTCCTTATACATAGCTCCTACAATGAGCAGTTCTTC.